A selection of T cell receptor beta chains follows, all from one sample in a study of shared clonotypes between healthy human individuals. Sequencing used immunoSEQ multiplex PCR; TCRdb keeps in-frame clones, though not all of them. The sample contains 2 million to 2.5 million clones, roughly 90% of which appear only once. Input material: naive CD4+ T cells from PBMCs. The receptors were gathered from a young man in good health. Some clones in this sample may be carry-over from other donors' samples. Both conserved end residues are part of each CDR3. D genes are given only for firm matches. Not all rows give a size; the values are once, few, many and, for expanded clones, a class.

clone_size: NA
d_call: TRBD2
v_call: TRBV7-9
j_call: TRBJ2-1
cdr3_nt: TGTGCCAGCAGTACAACCGGGACTAGCGGTTTGGCGGGCGCGCAGTTCTTC
cdr3_aa: CASSTTGTSGLAGAQFF

clone_size: NA
d_call: NA
v_call: TRBV19
j_call: TRBJ2-2
cdr3_nt: TGTGCCAGTAGTATATCAGGGAACACCGGGGAGCTGTTTTTT
cdr3_aa: CASSISGNTGELFF

clone_size: NA
d_call: TRBD2
v_call: TRBV2
j_call: TRBJ2-1
cdr3_nt: TGTGCCAGCAACCTTCTAGCGGGAGCTGCAAATGAGCAGTTCTTC
cdr3_aa: CASNLLAGAANEQFF

clone_size: NA
d_call: NA
v_call: TRBV5-5
j_call: TRBJ1-2
cdr3_nt: TGTGCCAGCGCAACTTCTGGAACCTATGGCTACACCTTC
cdr3_aa: CASATSGTYGYTF

clone_size: NA
d_call: NA
v_call: TRBV2
j_call: TRBJ1-1
cdr3_nt: TGTGCCAGCAGTGACGGCATAGGTTGGGGCACTGAAGCTTTCTTT
cdr3_aa: CASSDGIGWGTEAFF

clone_size: NA
d_call: TRBD1
v_call: TRBV5-8
j_call: TRBJ2-5
cdr3_nt: TGTGCCAGCAGCTGGGACAGCAGCCAAGAGACCCAGTACTTC
cdr3_aa: CASSWDSSQETQYF

clone_size: NA
d_call: TRBD2
v_call: TRBV11-2
j_call: TRBJ2-5
cdr3_nt: TGTGCCAGCAGCTTAGATTATCGGACTAGACAAGAGACCCAGTACTTC
cdr3_aa: CASSLDYRTRQETQYF

clone_size: NA
d_call: TRBD1
v_call: TRBV29-1
j_call: TRBJ2-2
cdr3_nt: TGCAGCGCCCGGACAGGGTCGAACATCGGGGAGCTGTTTTTT
cdr3_aa: CSARTGSNIGELFF

clone_size: NA
d_call: NA
v_call: TRBV7-9
j_call: TRBJ2-5
cdr3_nt: TGTGCCAGCAGCTTAAGAGGGACGCAAGGGGAGACCCAGTACTTC
cdr3_aa: CASSLRGTQGETQYF

clone_size: once
d_call: NA
v_call: TRBV5-6
j_call: TRBJ2-7
cdr3_nt: TGTGCCAGCAGCCCCTTCCTTTTGTCCTACGAGCAGTACTTC
cdr3_aa: CASSPFLLSYEQYF

clone_size: NA
d_call: NA
v_call: TRBV4-1
j_call: TRBJ1-4
cdr3_nt: TGCGCCAGCAGCCAAGGGACAACTCCCTTTAATGAAAAACTGTTTTTT
cdr3_aa: CASSQGTTPFNEKLFF

clone_size: NA
d_call: TRBD1
v_call: TRBV7-8
j_call: TRBJ1-2
cdr3_nt: TGTGCCAGCAGCCTACAGGGGAACTATGGCTACACCTTC
cdr3_aa: CASSLQGNYGYTF

clone_size: NA
d_call: NA
v_call: TRBV6-5
j_call: TRBJ2-1
cdr3_nt: TGTGCCAGCAGACGGAAGGGGGGGAATGAGCAGTTCTTC
cdr3_aa: CASRRKGGNEQFF

clone_size: few
d_call: NA
v_call: TRBV5-4
j_call: TRBJ1-1
cdr3_nt: TGTGCCAGCAGCTTCAAGAGGGGAACTGAAGCTTTCTTT
cdr3_aa: CASSFKRGTEAFF

clone_size: few
d_call: NA
v_call: TRBV5-1
j_call: TRBJ1-1
cdr3_nt: TGCGCCAGCAGCCTGGACAGAATGAACACTGAAGCTTTCTTT
cdr3_aa: CASSLDRMNTEAFF

clone_size: NA
d_call: TRBD1
v_call: TRBV5-6
j_call: TRBJ2-5
cdr3_nt: TGTGCCAGCAGCTTGACAGGGGCGGAGACCCAGTACTTC
cdr3_aa: CASSLTGAETQYF

clone_size: NA
d_call: NA
v_call: TRBV5-1
j_call: TRBJ2-2
cdr3_nt: TGCGCCAGCAGTCCGACGGCGAACACCGGGGAGCTGTTTTTT
cdr3_aa: CASSPTANTGELFF

clone_size: NA
d_call: TRBD1
v_call: TRBV9
j_call: TRBJ2-2
cdr3_nt: TGTGCCAGCAGCCCGAGACAGGGGAGAGGGTCGTCGGGTACTACCGGGGAGCTGTTTTTT
cdr3_aa: CASSPRQGRGSSGTTGELFF

clone_size: NA
d_call: NA
v_call: TRBV9
j_call: TRBJ2-2
cdr3_nt: TGTGCCAGCAGCGTAGTGGACACCGGGGAGCTGTTTTTT
cdr3_aa: CASSVVDTGELFF

clone_size: few
d_call: NA
v_call: TRBV20-1
j_call: TRBJ1-5
cdr3_nt: TGCAGTGCTGGACAGCCCCAGCATTTT
cdr3_aa: CSAGQPQHF

clone_size: NA
d_call: TRBD1
v_call: TRBV14
j_call: TRBJ1-2
cdr3_nt: TGTGCCAGCAGCCTACGCCCGACAGGGGGTGATGGCTACACCTTC
cdr3_aa: CASSLRPTGGDGYTF

clone_size: NA
d_call: NA
v_call: TRBV7-9
j_call: TRBJ2-1
cdr3_nt: TGTGCCAGCAGCTTAGCCTACAATGAGCAGTTCTTC
cdr3_aa: CASSLAYNEQFF

clone_size: NA
d_call: NA
v_call: TRBV30
j_call: TRBJ1-3
cdr3_nt: TGTGCCTGGAGTGAAGGGCTCGCCGGTGGAAACACCATATATTTT
cdr3_aa: CAWSEGLAGGNTIYF

clone_size: NA
d_call: NA
v_call: TRBV5-4
j_call: TRBJ2-3
cdr3_nt: TGTGCCAGCAGCCCGCCGGCGGGGGCTAGCACAGATACGCAGTATTTT
cdr3_aa: CASSPPAGASTDTQYF

clone_size: NA
d_call: NA
v_call: TRBV21-1
j_call: TRBJ1-5
cdr3_nt: TGTGCCAGCAGCAAAAAAGGGACAGGGGTAAATCAGCCCCAGCATTTT
cdr3_aa: CASSKKGTGVNQPQHF

clone_size: NA
d_call: NA
v_call: TRBV6-5
j_call: TRBJ2-3
cdr3_nt: TGTGCCAGCAGTTACTCCGGGATTGCCACAGATACGCAGTATTTT
cdr3_aa: CASSYSGIATDTQYF

clone_size: NA
d_call: NA
v_call: TRBV7-2
j_call: TRBJ1-1
cdr3_nt: TGTGCCAGCAGCTTAGCTTCCGCTGTTGAAGCTTTCTTT
cdr3_aa: CASSLASAVEAFF

clone_size: NA
d_call: TRBD2
v_call: TRBV7-9
j_call: TRBJ2-1
cdr3_nt: TGTGCCAGCAGCTTAATCTCCCTAAGACTAGCGTTCTACAATGAGCAGTTCTTC
cdr3_aa: CASSLISLRLAFYNEQFF

clone_size: once
d_call: TRBD1
v_call: TRBV19
j_call: TRBJ2-1
cdr3_nt: TGTGCCAGTAGTATCGAACAGGGGACCTACAATGAGCAGTTCTTC
cdr3_aa: CASSIEQGTYNEQFF

clone_size: NA
d_call: NA
v_call: TRBV27
j_call: TRBJ1-1
cdr3_nt: TGTGCCAGCAGCTTATCTGGAGGCACTGAAGCTTTCTTT
cdr3_aa: CASSLSGGTEAFF

clone_size: NA
d_call: NA
v_call: TRBV7-3
j_call: TRBJ1-2
cdr3_nt: TGTGCCAGCAGCCCCAGGGCAAGGTCGGGCTATGGCTACACCTTC
cdr3_aa: CASSPRARSGYGYTF

clone_size: NA
d_call: NA
v_call: TRBV11-1
j_call: TRBJ1-5
cdr3_nt: TGTGCCAGCAGCTTAGCGGGAGGGGACCAGCCCCAGCATTTT
cdr3_aa: CASSLAGGDQPQHF

clone_size: NA
d_call: NA
v_call: TRBV28
j_call: TRBJ1-2
cdr3_nt: TGTGCCAGCAGTTTACACGCCAGGGTGAGTGGCTACACCTTC
cdr3_aa: CASSLHARVSGYTF

clone_size: NA
d_call: NA
v_call: TRBV18
j_call: TRBJ1-4
cdr3_nt: TGTGCCAGCTCCTCCCCCGGATTTAATGAAAAACTGTTTTTT
cdr3_aa: CASSSPGFNEKLFF

clone_size: NA
d_call: TRBD2
v_call: TRBV27
j_call: TRBJ2-1
cdr3_nt: TGTGCCAGCAGTTTAACACCTAGCGGGAGTCTTTTGCCGTTCTTC
cdr3_aa: CASSLTPSGSLLPFF

clone_size: NA
d_call: NA
v_call: TRBV15
j_call: TRBJ2-7
cdr3_nt: TGTGCCACCAGCAGGGGACTCCAGGAATACGACGAGCAGTACTTC
cdr3_aa: CATSRGLQEYDEQYF

clone_size: NA
d_call: TRBD2
v_call: TRBV10-3
j_call: TRBJ2-1
cdr3_nt: TGTGCCATCAGTGAGTCGGCGGGAGGGGGAAAATATGAGCAGTTCTTC
cdr3_aa: CAISESAGGGKYEQFF

clone_size: NA
d_call: TRBD2
v_call: TRBV6-1
j_call: TRBJ2-6
cdr3_nt: TGTGCCAGCAGTGGCCTAACTAGCGGGAGCTCTGGGGCCAACGTCCTGACTTTC
cdr3_aa: CASSGLTSGSSGANVLTF

clone_size: once
d_call: NA
v_call: TRBV15
j_call: TRBJ2-7
cdr3_nt: TGTGCCACCAGCAAAGACCGCGTACTGTCCTACGAGCAGTACTTC
cdr3_aa: CATSKDRVLSYEQYF

clone_size: NA
d_call: NA
v_call: TRBV7-2
j_call: TRBJ2-4
cdr3_nt: TGTGCCAGCAGCTTAGGGTCCGTAAACATTCAGTACTTC
cdr3_aa: CASSLGSVNIQYF

clone_size: NA
d_call: TRBD2
v_call: TRBV28
j_call: TRBJ2-7
cdr3_nt: TGTGCCAGCAGTGGACTAGCGGGCAATTACGAGCAGTACTTC
cdr3_aa: CASSGLAGNYEQYF

clone_size: few
d_call: NA
v_call: TRBV7-9
j_call: TRBJ1-1
cdr3_nt: TGTGCCAGCAGCACGGGACGGAACACTGAAGCTTTCTTT
cdr3_aa: CASSTGRNTEAFF

clone_size: NA
d_call: NA
v_call: TRBV5-1
j_call: TRBJ1-2
cdr3_nt: TGCGCCAGCAGCTTGGTTGGGCCCTATGGCTACACCTTC
cdr3_aa: CASSLVGPYGYTF

clone_size: NA
d_call: TRBD1
v_call: TRBV6-1
j_call: TRBJ2-1
cdr3_nt: TGTGCCAGCAGAGCCAGGGGGCGGAATGAGCAGTTCTTC
cdr3_aa: CASRARGRNEQFF

clone_size: NA
d_call: NA
v_call: TRBV27
j_call: TRBJ1-2
cdr3_nt: TGTGCCAGCAGTGCACAGGTGAATAGCTATGGCTACACCTTC
cdr3_aa: CASSAQVNSYGYTF

clone_size: NA
d_call: TRBD2
v_call: TRBV7-2
j_call: TRBJ2-2
cdr3_nt: TGTGCCAGCAGTACCTTAGCGGGAGTGGGCACCGGGGAGCTGTTTTTT
cdr3_aa: CASSTLAGVGTGELFF

clone_size: few
d_call: NA
v_call: TRBV29-1
j_call: TRBJ2-7
cdr3_nt: TGCAGCGTTGTAGGGTCCCATTCCTACGAGCAGTACTTC
cdr3_aa: CSVVGSHSYEQYF

clone_size: NA
d_call: NA
v_call: TRBV11-2
j_call: TRBJ1-2
cdr3_nt: TGTGCCAGCAGCTTGGTTGATGCGGAGTGGGGCTACACCTTC
cdr3_aa: CASSLVDAEWGYTF

clone_size: once
d_call: TRBD2
v_call: TRBV6-6
j_call: TRBJ2-1
cdr3_nt: TGTGCCACCAAGCGGGAGGGCTTTTACAATGAGCAGTTCTTC
cdr3_aa: CATKREGFYNEQFF

clone_size: once
d_call: NA
v_call: TRBV28
j_call: TRBJ2-2
cdr3_nt: TGTGCCAGCACCCCCGGAGGTAACACCGGGGAGCTGTTTTTT
cdr3_aa: CASTPGGNTGELFF

clone_size: NA
d_call: TRBD2
v_call: TRBV28
j_call: TRBJ2-1
cdr3_nt: TGTGCCAGCAGTTCCCGTGCGGTAGCGGGATCCTACAATGAGCAGTTCTTC
cdr3_aa: CASSSRAVAGSYNEQFF

clone_size: NA
d_call: TRBD2
v_call: TRBV10-3
j_call: TRBJ2-2
cdr3_nt: TGTGCCATCAGTTACCAACCTAGCGGGACCCCCGTCACCGGGGAGCTGTTTTTT
cdr3_aa: CAISYQPSGTPVTGELFF

clone_size: few
d_call: TRBD1
v_call: TRBV29-1
j_call: TRBJ1-2
cdr3_nt: TGCAGCGTTGAGCTCCGGGACAGGATGCGGGGCTACACCTTC
cdr3_aa: CSVELRDRMRGYTF

clone_size: NA
d_call: TRBD1
v_call: TRBV15
j_call: TRBJ1-1
cdr3_nt: TGTGCCACCAGCAGAGGAGGGACAGGGGAGGGCACTGAAGCTTTCTTT
cdr3_aa: CATSRGGTGEGTEAFF

clone_size: NA
d_call: NA
v_call: TRBV30
j_call: TRBJ2-3
cdr3_nt: TGTGCCTGGAGTGGTGGAGTTCTAGATACGCAGTATTTT
cdr3_aa: CAWSGGVLDTQYF